This T cell receptor (beta chain) is drawn from a study of CD8+ T cells in alopecia areata. Germline lookup yields CDR1 LGHNA and CDR2 YSLEER. CDR3 length: 17 residues. V shed 0 bases and J shed 1 base, with 14 bases lying between them. Treatment defined: oral pan-JAK inhibitor, 5-10 mg twice daily. Extracted RNA was reverse transcribed, and the resulting cDNA served as sequencing template. Clones were read by immunoSEQ multiplex PCR, and TCRdb kept only the in-frame ones, dropping some. The sample lists around 150,000 clones; 75% to 85% were seen once. The source is a human donor with alopecia areata. The source material was CD8+ T cells sorted from blood, sampled at week 4, from a patient treated with tofacitinib. This chain uses TRBV4-3 with TRBJ2-3; the D is unclear. CDR3 in DNA: TGCGCCAGCAGCCAAGAGGGTCCGGCCTCGGGCACAGATACGCAGTATTTT. Translation gives CASSQEGPASGTDTQYF.